Below are 6 T cell receptor beta chains sequenced from a single sample in a study of response to subunit inactivated influenza vaccine. TCRdb re-analysed the RT-PCR reads in MiXCR, keeping a single row per CDR3 protein. The data contain just under 550,000 distinct CDR3 sequences, around a quarter of them singletons. In addition, the sample was reused for a study of T cells expressing NK-cell markers. From that study: The cDNA for TCR beta came from 5'RACE template switching with UMIs.

Sequenced material: CD4+ T cells sorted from PBMCs, taken roughly 13 days after vaccination. These receptors were obtained from a man aged 50-60 years who received an inactivated influenza vaccine.

This clonotype came up many times. The V call is TRBV9, the J call TRBJ2-1, with 10 bases matching TRBD2. J was trimmed by 6 bases and V by 1 base; bases with no gene match: 4. There are 15 residues in the CDR3. Germline V lookup: CDR1 SGDLS, CDR2 YYNGEE. The CDR3 loop reads CASSVQAGGPNEQFF. The CDR3 DNA sequence: TGTGCCAGCAGCGTACAAGCGGGAGGGCCCAATGAGCAGTTCTTC. Full variable domain (remainder filled in from reference TRBV9 and TRBJ2-1): DSGVTQTPKHLITATGQRVTLRCSPRSGDLSVYWYQQSLDQGLQFLIQYYNGEERAKGNILERFSAQQFPDLHSELNLSSLELGDSALYFCASSVQAGGPNEQFFGPGTRLTVL.

This clonotype was observed a few times. In DNA, the CDR3 is TGCAGCGTTGGGCAGCTGCGGTCCGAGCAGTACTTC. This codes for CSVGQLRSEQYF. This chain connects TRBV29-1 to TRBJ2-7; D is uncertain. The CDR3 is 12 residues long. Germline assignment: CDR1 SQVTM and CDR2 ANQGSEA. V lost 4 bases to trimming and J lost 6 bases, with 13 bases between them.

This clonotype showed up just a few times. The rearrangement uses TRBV12-3 or TRBV12-4 and TRBJ2-3, with TRBD2 as a possible D gene (5 bases). V lost 7 bases and J 5 bases, leaving 19 bases between the germline ends. The CDR3 is made up of 15 amino acids. CDR3 sequence reads: CASTPILGGVDTQYF. In DNA, the CDR3 is TGTGCCAGCACCCCGATACTAGGAGGTGTAGATACGCAGTATTTT.

This clonotype has at least ten counts. The chain is built from TRBV24-1 and TRBJ2-5, with 7 bases aligning to TRBD1. V was clipped by 4 bases and J by 4 bases; unmatched bases: 5. The CDR3 totals 14 residues. Germline CDR1 and CDR2: KGHDR and SFDVKD. The CDR3 sequence is CATSDPGTAETQYF. CDR3 sequence (DNA): TGTGCCACCAGTGACCCCGGGACAGCAGAGACCCAGTACTTC.

The chain links TRBV28 to TRBJ1-4; D remains unclear. V was clipped by 6 bases and J by 3 bases, with 11 bases between them. This CDR3 has 14 amino acids. Per the germline V gene, CDR1 is MDHEN and CDR2 is SYDVKM. The DNA of the CDR3 is TGTGCCAGCAGCCCCGCCAGCTCTAATGAAAAACTGTTTTTT. This sequence encodes CASSPASSNEKLFF.

The gene calls are TRBV28 and TRBJ1-2; D is uncertain. The V and J ends lost 1 base and 7 bases respectively, with 13 bases between them. Germline V gives CDR1 MDHEN, CDR2 SYDVKM. The CDR3 has 14 amino acids. The CDR3 here is CASSLSTLRTGYTF. As DNA, the CDR3 is TGTGCCAGCAGTTTATCCACTTTGAGGACTGGCTACACCTTC.